This TCR beta chain was obtained from a study of T cell changes during pregnancy in multiple sclerosis. Using immunoSEQ multiplex PCR, the repertoire was profiled, and TCRdb retains in-frame clones only, with some absent. The sample includes more than 85,000 clones, about 94% of them seen just once. V lost 1 base to trimming and J lost 0 bases, with 8 bases between them. Germline V gene sequence: CDR1 SGHDT, CDR2 YYEEEE. The CDR3 runs 15 residues. The sequence was obtained from a female donor with multiple sclerosis, enrolled in a pregnancy study. The V gene is TRBV5-6, the J gene TRBJ2-4; D not certain. This material consisted of peripheral blood, taken before pregnancy. CDR3 region: CASSLMSLAKNIQYF. The CDR3 DNA follows: TGTGCCAGCAGCTTGATGAGTTTAGCCAAAAACATTCAGTACTTC.